This TCR beta chain was documented in a study of vaccination effects on CD4 cells after COVID-19. Study at large: Vaccine administered to participants consisted of two doses of either BNT162b2 or mRNA-1273.

The table came from immunoSEQ multiplex PCR; TCRdb's copy has only in-frame clones and leaves some out. The table records 35,000 to 50,000 clones, around three quarters of them present only once. Findings of the study overall: There was marked clonal contraction among infection- and vaccine-induced clones late after vaccination.

For this clone: Its antigen is as yet unknown.

Antigen-specific CD4+ T cell clonotypes were called by their expansion after viral peptide-pool culture in ViraFEST. It was after approximately 11 days of culture that CD4+ T cells were isolated. Vaccine recipients had no previous SARS-CoV-2 infection; their nucleocapsid antibodies were negative. In culture with approximately 9.5 IU/ml IL-2 and roughly 10 ug/ml peptides, PBMC were grown at a few million per well. IL-2 medium was substituted for half the medium on days 3 and 7. Per germline, CDR1 SEHNR and CDR2 FQNEAQ (reference sequence). The V end was cut by 2 bases, the J end by 2 bases, with 19 bases between. The CDR3 extends over 17 amino acids.

J is TRBJ2-7 and V is TRBV7-9; perhaps TRBD1 as D (6 bases). This sequence originates from a human donor who received a COVID-19 vaccine. This material consisted of CD4+ T cells from PBMCs cultured with HCoV-NL63 spike peptides, taken before COVID-19 vaccination. CDR3 DNA: TGTGCCAGCAGCTTAAGTCACGGGACATCGATGACCTACGAGCAGTACGTC. This sequence encodes CASSLSHGTSMTYEQYV.